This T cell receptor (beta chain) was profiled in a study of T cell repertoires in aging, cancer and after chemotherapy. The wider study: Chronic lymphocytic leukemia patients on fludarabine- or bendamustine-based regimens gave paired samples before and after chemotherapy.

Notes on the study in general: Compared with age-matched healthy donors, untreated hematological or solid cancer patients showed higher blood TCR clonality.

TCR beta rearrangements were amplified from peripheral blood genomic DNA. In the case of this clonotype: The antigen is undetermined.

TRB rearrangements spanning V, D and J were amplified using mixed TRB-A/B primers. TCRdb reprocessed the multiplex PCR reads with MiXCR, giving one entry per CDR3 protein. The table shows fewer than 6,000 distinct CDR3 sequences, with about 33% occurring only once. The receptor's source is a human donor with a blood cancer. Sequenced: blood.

The CDR3 DNA reads TGTGCCAGCAGTTTCCAACAGGTTCACGACGAGCAGTACTTC. It yields the protein CASSFQQVHDEQYF. The chain employs TRBV12-3 or TRBV12-4 and TRBJ2-7; a weak D match, TRBD1 (5 bases). V lost 3 bases and J 5 bases, leaving 14 bases between the germline ends. This CDR3 is 14 amino acids long.